This TCR beta chain was sequenced for a study of cytomegalovirus exposure and HLA in healthy donors. Deletions cut 1 base from V and 3 bases from J, with 9 bases between. The CDR3 is 15 residues long. Germline-derived CDR1 and CDR2 are SGHTA and FQGNSA. The PCR employed 60 Vbeta primers together with 13 Jbeta primers. Sequencing used immunoSEQ multiplex PCR; TCRdb keeps in-frame clones, though not all of them. Of roughly 180,000 clones listed, more than 65% are singletons. The TCR originated in a girl aged 10 to 17 in good health and CMV-seropositive. V is TRBV7-2 and J is TRBJ2-2; D perhaps matches TRBD2 (6 bases). Sequencing input: PBMCs. The CDR3 coding sequence is TGTGCCAGCAGCTTAGTACTAGCCCACACCGGGGAGCTGTTTTTT. This gives the protein CASSLVLAHTGELFF.